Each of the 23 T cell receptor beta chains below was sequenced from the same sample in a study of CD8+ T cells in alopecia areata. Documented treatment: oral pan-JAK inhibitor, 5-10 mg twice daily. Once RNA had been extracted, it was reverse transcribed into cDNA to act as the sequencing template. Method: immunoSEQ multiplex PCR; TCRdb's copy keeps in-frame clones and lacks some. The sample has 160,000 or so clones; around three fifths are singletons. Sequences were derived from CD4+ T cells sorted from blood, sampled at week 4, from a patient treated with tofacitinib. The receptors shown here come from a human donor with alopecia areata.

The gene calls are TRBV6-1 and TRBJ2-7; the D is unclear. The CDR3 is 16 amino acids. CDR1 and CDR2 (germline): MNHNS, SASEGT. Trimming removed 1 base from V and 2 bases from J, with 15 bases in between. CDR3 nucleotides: TGTGCCAGCAGTGAAGAAGGCAGTATATTTGCCTACGAGCAGTACTTC. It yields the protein CASSEEGSIFAYEQYF.

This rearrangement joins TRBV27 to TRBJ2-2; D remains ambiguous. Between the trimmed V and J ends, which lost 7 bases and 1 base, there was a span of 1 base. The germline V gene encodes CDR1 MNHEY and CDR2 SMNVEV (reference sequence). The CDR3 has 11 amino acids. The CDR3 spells CASKNTGELFF. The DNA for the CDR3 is TGTGCCAGCAAGAACACCGGGGAGCTGTTTTTT.

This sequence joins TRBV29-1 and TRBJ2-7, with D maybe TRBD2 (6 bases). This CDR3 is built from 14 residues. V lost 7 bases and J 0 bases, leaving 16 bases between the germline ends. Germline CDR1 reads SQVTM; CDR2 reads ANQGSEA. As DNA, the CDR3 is TGCAGCGCTGGCGGGGCGGGGAGCTCCTACGAGCAGTACTTC. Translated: CSAGGAGSSYEQYF.

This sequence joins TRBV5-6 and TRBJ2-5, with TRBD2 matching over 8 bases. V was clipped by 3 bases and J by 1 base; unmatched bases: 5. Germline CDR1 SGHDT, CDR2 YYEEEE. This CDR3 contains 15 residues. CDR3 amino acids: CASSWTSTLQETQYF. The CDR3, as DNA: TGTGCCAGCAGCTGGACTAGCACGCTCCAAGAGACCCAGTACTTC. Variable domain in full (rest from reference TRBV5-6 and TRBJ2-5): DAGVTQSPTHLIKTRGQQVTLRCSPKSGHDTVSWYQQALGQGPQFIFQYYEEEERQRGNFPDRFSGHQFPNYSSELNVNALLLGDSALYLCASSWTSTLQETQYFGPGTRLLVL.

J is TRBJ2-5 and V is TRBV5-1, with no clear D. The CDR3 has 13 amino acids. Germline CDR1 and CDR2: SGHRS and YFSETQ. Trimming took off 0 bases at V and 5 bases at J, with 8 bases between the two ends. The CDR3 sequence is CASSLVPSETQYF. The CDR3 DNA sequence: TGCGCCAGCAGCTTGGTCCCTTCGGAGACCCAGTACTTC.

CDR3 in amino acids: CASSTTRQGGNSPLHF. CDR3 sequence (DNA): TGTGCCAGCAGCACCACACGACAGGGAGGAAATTCACCCCTCCACTTT. The J gene is TRBJ1-6, the V gene TRBV13; TRBD1 aligns across 7 bases. Per the germline V gene, CDR1 is PRHDT and CDR2 is FYEKMQ (reference sequence). With V trimmed by 5 bases and J by 7 bases, 11 bases remained unmatched. The CDR3 is made up of 16 amino acids.

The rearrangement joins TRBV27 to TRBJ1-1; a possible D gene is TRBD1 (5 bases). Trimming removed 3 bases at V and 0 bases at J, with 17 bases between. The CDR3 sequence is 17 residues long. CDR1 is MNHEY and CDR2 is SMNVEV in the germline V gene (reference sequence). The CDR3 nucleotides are TGTGCCAGCAGTTTCCGTCGGGGGTCCCTCATGAACACTGAAGCTTTCTTT. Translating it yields CASSFRRGSLMNTEAFF.

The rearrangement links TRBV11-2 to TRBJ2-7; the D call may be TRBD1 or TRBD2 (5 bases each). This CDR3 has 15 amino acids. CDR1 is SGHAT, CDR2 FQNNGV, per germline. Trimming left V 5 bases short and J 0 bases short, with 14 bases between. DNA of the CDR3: TGTGCCAGCAGCCGAACGGACGGGGCCTCCTACGAGCAGTACTTC. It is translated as CASSRTDGASYEQYF.

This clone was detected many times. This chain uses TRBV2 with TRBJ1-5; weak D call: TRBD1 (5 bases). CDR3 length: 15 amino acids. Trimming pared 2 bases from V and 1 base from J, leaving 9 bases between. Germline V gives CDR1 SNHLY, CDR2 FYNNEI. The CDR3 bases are TGTGCCAGCAGTGAATCGGGACCGAGCAATCAGCCCCAGCATTTT. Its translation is CASSESGPSNQPQHF.

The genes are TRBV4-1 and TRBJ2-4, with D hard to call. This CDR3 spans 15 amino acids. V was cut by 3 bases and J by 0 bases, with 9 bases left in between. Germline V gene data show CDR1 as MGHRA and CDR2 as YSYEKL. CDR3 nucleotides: TGCGCCAGCAGCCACCCTCAATTAGCCAAAAACATTCAGTACTTC. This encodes CASSHPQLAKNIQYF.

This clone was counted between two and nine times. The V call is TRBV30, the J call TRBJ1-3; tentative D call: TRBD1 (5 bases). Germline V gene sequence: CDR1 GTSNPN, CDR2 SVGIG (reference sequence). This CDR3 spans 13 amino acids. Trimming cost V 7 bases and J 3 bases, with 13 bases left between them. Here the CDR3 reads CASTGGFGNTIYF. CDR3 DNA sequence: TGTGCCTCAACGGGGGGATTTGGAAACACCATATATTTT.

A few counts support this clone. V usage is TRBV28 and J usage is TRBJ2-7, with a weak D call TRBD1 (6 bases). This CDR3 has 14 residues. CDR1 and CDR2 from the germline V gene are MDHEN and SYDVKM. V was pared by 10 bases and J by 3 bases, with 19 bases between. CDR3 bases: TGTGCCACCTTGTCAGGGGTGGGATTCTACGAGCAGTACTTC. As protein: CATLSGVGFYEQYF.

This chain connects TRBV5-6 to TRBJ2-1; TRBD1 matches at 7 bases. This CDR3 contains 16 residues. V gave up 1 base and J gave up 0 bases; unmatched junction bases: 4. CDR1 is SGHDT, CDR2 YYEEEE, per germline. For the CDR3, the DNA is TGTGCCAGCAGCTTGAAGGGACAGCCCTCCTACAATGAGCAGTTCTTC. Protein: CASSLKGQPSYNEQFF. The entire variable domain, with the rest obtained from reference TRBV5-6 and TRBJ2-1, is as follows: DAGVTQSPTHLIKTRGQQVTLRCSPKSGHDTVSWYQQALGQGPQFIFQYYEEEERQRGNFPDRFSGHQFPNYSSELNVNALLLGDSALYLCASSLKGQPSYNEQFFGPGTRLTVL.

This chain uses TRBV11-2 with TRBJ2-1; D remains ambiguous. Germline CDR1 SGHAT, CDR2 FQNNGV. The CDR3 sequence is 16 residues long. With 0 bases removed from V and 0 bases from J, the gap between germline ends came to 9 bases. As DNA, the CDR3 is TGTGCCAGCAGCTTAGAGGATTGGAGCTCCTACAATGAGCAGTTCTTC. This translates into CASSLEDWSSYNEQFF.

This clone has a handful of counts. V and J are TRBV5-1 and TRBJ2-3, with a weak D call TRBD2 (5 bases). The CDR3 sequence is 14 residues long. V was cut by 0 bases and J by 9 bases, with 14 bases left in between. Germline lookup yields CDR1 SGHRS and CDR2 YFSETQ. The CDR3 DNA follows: TGCGCCAGCAGCTTGGAACTAGGGATCAGCACGCAGTATTTT. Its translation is CASSLELGISTQYF.

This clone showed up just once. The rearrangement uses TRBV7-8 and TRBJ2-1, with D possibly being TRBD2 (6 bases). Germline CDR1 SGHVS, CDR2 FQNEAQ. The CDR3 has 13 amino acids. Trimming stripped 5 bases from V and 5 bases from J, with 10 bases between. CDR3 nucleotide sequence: TGTGCCAGCAGCGCGGGACTCGACAATGAGCAGTTCTTC. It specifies CASSAGLDNEQFF.

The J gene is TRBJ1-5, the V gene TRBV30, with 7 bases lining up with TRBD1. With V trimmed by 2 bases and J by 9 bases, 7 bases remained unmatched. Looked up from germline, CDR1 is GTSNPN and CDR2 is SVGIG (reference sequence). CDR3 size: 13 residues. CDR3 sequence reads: CAWSTTGSGPQHF. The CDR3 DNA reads TGTGCCTGGAGTACGACAGGGTCGGGGCCCCAGCATTTT.

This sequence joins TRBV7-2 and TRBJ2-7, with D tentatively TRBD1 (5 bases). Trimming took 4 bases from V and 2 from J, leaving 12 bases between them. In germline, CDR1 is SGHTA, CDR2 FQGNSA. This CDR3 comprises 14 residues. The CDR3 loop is CASSYQTATYEQYF. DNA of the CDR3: TGTGCCAGCAGCTACCAGACAGCCACCTACGAGCAGTACTTC.

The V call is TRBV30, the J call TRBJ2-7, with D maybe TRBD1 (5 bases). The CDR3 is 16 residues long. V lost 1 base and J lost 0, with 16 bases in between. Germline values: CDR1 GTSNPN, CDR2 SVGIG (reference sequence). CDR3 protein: CAWSASPVGASYEQYF. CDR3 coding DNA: TGTGCCTGGAGTGCCTCCCCCGTTGGGGCCTCCTACGAGCAGTACTTC. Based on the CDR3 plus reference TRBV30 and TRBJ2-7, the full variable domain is SQTIHQWPATLVQPVGSPLSLECTVEGTSNPNLYWYRQAAGRGLQLLFYSVGIGQISSEVPQNLSASRPQDRQFILSSKKLLLSDSGFYLCAWSASPVGASYEQYFGPGTRLTVT.

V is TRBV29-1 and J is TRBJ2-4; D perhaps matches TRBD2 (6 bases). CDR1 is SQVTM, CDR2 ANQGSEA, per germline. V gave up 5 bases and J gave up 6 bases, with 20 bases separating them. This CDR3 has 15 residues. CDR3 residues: CSVTYTGGVRNIQYF. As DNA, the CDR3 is TGCAGCGTTACCTACACTGGAGGGGTTAGAAACATTCAGTACTTC.

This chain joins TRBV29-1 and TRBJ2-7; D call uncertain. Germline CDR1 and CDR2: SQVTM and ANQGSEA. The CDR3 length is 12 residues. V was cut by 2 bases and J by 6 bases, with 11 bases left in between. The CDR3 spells CSVERTAGEQYF. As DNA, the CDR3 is TGCAGCGTTGAAAGGACGGCCGGCGAGCAGTACTTC.

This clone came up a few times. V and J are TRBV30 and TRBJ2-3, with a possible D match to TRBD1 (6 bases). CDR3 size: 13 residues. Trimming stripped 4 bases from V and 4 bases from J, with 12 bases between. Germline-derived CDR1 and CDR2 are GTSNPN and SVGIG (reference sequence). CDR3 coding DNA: TGTGCCTGGAACAGGGTTTCAGCAGATACGCAGTATTTT. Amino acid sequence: CAWNRVSADTQYF.

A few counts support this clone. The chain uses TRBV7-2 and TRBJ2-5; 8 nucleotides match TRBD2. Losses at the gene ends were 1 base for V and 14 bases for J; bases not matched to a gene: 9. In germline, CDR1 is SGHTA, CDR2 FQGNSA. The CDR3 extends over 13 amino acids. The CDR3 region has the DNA TGTGCCAGCAGCTTAGGTGGGGCGGGAGGACAATACTTC. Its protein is CASSLGGAGGQYF.